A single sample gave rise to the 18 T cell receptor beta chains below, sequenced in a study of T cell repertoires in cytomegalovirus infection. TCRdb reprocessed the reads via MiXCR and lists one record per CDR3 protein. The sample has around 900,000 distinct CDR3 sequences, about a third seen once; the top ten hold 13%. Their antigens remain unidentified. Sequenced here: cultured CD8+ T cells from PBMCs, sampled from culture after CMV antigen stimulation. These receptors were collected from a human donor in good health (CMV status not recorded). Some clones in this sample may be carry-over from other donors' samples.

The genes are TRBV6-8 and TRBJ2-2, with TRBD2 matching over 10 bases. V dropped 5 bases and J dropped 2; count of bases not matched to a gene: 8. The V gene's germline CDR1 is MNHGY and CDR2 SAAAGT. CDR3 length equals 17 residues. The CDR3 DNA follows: TGTGCCAGCAGTATCCAGCCTAGCGGGGGCAACACCGGGGAGCTGTTTTTT. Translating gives CASSIQPSGGNTGELFF.

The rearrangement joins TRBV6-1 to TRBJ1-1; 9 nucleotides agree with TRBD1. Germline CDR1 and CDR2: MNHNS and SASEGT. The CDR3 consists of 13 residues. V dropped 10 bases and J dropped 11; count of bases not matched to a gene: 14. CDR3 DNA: TGTGCCACACTCAAACCGGGACAGGGTCGGGCTTTCTTT. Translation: CATLKPGQGRAFF.

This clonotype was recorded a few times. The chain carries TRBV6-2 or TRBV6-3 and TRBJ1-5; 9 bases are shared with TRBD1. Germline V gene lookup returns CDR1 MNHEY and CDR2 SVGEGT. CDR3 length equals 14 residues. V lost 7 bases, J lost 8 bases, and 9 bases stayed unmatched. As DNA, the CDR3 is TGTGCCAGCACCCTTGGACAGGGGTTGGAGCCCCAGCATTTT. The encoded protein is CASTLGQGLEPQHF.

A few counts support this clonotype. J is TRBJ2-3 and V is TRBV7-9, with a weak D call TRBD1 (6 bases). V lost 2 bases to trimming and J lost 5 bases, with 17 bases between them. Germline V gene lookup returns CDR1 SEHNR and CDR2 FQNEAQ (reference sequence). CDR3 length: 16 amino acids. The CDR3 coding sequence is TGTGCCAGCAGCTTACCCCCACAGGGAGACTTAGATACGCAGTATTTT. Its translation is CASSLPPQGDLDTQYF.

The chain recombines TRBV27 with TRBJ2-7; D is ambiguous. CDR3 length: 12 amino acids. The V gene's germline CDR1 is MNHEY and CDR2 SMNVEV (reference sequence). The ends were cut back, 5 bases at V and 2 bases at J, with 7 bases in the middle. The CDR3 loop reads CASSKSPYEQYF. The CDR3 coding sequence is TGTGCCAGCAGTAAGAGCCCCTACGAGCAGTACTTC.

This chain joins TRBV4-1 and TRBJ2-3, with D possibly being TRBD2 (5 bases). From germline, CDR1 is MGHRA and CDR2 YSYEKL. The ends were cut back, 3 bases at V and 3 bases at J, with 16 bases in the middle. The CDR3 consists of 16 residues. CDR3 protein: CASSQRDGGATDTQYF. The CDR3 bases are TGCGCCAGCAGCCAGCGAGACGGAGGAGCGACAGATACGCAGTATTTT.

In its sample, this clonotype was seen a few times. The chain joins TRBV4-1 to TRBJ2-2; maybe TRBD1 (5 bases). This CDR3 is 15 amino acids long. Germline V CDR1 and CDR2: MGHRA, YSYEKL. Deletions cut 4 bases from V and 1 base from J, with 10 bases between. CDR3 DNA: TGCGCCAGCAGCCCTGGGGCAGGGAACACCGGGGAGCTGTTTTTT. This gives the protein CASSPGAGNTGELFF.

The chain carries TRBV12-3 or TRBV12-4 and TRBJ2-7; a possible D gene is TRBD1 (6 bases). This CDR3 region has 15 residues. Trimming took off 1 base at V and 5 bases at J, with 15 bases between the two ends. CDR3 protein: CASSLGYRAADEQYF. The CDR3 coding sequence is TGTGCCAGCAGTTTAGGTTACAGGGCGGCGGACGAGCAGTACTTC.

The CDR3 sequence: CASSEERNRGVLQETQYF. Here the CDR3 DNA reads TGTGCCAGCAGTGAAGAGCGGAACAGGGGGGTGCTCCAAGAGACCCAGTACTTC. This chain connects TRBV6-1 to TRBJ2-5; 8 positions agree with TRBD1. The germline gives CDR1 MNHNS, CDR2 SASEGT. J lost 1 base, V lost 1 base, and 11 bases had no gene match. The CDR3 loop spans 18 amino acids.

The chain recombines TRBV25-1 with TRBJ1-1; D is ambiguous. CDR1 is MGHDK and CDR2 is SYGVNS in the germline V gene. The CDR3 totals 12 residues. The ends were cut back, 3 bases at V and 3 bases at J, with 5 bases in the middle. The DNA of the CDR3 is TGTGCCAGCAGTGATTGGGACACTGAAGCTTTCTTT. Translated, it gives CASSDWDTEAFF.

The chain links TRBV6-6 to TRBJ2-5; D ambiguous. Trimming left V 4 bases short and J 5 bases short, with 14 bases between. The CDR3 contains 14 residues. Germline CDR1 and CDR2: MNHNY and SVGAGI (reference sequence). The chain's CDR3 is CASSSPSGWETQYF. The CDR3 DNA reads TGTGCCAGCAGTTCCCCTTCTGGGTGGGAGACCCAGTACTTC.

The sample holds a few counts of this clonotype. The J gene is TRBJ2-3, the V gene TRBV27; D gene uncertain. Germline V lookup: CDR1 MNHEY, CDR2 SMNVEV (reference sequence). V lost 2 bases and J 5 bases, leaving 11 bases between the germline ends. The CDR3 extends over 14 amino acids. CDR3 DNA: TGTGCCAGCAGTTTAGGCCGCACCCGAGATACGCAGTATTTT. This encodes CASSLGRTRDTQYF.

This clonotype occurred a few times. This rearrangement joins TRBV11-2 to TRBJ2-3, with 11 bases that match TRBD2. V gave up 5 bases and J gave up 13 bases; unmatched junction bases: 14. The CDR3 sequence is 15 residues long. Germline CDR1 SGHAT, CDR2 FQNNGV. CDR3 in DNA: TGTGCCAGCAGCCCGATTAGCGGGGGGGCAGTTCTAGAGTATTTT. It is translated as CASSPISGGAVLEYF.

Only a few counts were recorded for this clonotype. The CDR3 coding sequence is TGTGCCAGTAGTATCCCCGAGCGGGGGGGCACAGATACGCAGTATTTT. Translated: CASSIPERGGTDTQYF. The V gene is TRBV19, the J gene TRBJ2-3; 9 nucleotides match TRBD2. V was clipped by 3 bases and J by 1 base; unmatched bases: 5. The CDR3 is 16 amino acids. The germline CDR1 and CDR2 sequences are LNHDA and SQIVND (reference sequence).

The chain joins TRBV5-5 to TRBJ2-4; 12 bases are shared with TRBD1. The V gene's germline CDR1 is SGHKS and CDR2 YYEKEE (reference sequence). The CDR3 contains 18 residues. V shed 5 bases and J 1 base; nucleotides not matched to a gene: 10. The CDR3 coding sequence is TGTGCCAGCAGGGTTGCCGGGACAGGGGGCCTGGCCAAAAACATTCAGTACTTC. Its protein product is CASRVAGTGGLAKNIQYF.

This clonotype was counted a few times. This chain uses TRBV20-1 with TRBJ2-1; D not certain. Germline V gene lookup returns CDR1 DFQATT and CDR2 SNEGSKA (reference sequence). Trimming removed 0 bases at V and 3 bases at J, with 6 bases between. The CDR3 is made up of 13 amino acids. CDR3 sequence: CSARDRGYNEQFF. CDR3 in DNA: TGCAGTGCTAGAGACCGCGGCTACAATGAGCAGTTCTTC.

The CDR3, as DNA: TGTGCCAGCAGTTGGGGTAGAGGGGGTCCGAACACTGAAGCTTTCTTT. It translates to CASSWGRGGPNTEAFF. The chain has TRBV6-6 and TRBJ1-1; TRBD1 might be the D (6 bases). CDR3 length equals 16 residues. The V end lost 4 bases, the J end lost 1 base, and 16 bases lay between the germline ends. CDR1 and CDR2 from the germline V gene are MNHNY and SVGAGI (reference sequence).

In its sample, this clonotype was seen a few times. CDR3 residues: CSVVGDTEAFF. CDR3 DNA sequence: TGCAGCGTTGTCGGGGACACTGAAGCTTTCTTT. The gene calls are TRBV29-1 and TRBJ1-1; D is unresolved. Trimming left V 4 bases short and J 3 bases short, with 6 bases between. Germline CDR1 reads SQVTM; CDR2 reads ANQGSEA. The CDR3 totals 11 residues.